A selection of T cell receptor beta chains follows, all from one sample in a study of blood T cell repertoires in COVID-19. Some clones are missing from TCRdb's copy, which holds only in-frame ones; the method was immunoSEQ multiplex PCR. Of 350,000 to 400,000 clones listed, roughly 87% are singletons. Material for sequencing was PBMCs or T cells enriched from blood (not recorded which). Receptors were obtained from a woman aged 25 to 39 who had recovered from COVID-19. The CDR3 runs from the conserved cysteine through the conserved F or W. D genes are given only for firm matches. Expanded clones get a size class; other rows say once, few or many, or leave the size out.

>TRBJ1-4|TRBV3-1/TRBV3-2|few|-
CASRQTVSNEKLFF
TGTGCCAGCAGGCAGACAGTCTCTAATGAAAAACTGTTTTTT
>TRBJ2-3|TRBV15|-|-
CATNRGEGSGIGDTQYF
TGTGCCACCAACAGGGGAGAAGGTAGCGGGATAGGAGATACGCAGTATTTT
>TRBJ2-7|TRBV7-3|once|TRBD1
CASSLGQGLNEQYF
TGTGCCAGCAGCCTGGGACAGGGCTTAAACGAGCAGTACTTC
>TRBJ2-1|TRBV5-6|-|TRBD2
CASGLVWTSSPEQFF
TGTGCCAGCGGCTTGGTATGGACTAGCTCCCCGGAGCAGTTCTTC
>TRBJ1-1|TRBV5-1|-|-
CASSLDRSNTEAFF
TGCGCCAGCAGCCTGGACAGATCGAACACTGAAGCTTTCTTT
>TRBJ1-2|TRBV3-1/TRBV3-2|-|-
CASSLRGSAYGYTF
TGTGCCAGCAGCCTTCGAGGGAGTGCCTATGGCTACACCTTC
>TRBJ2-7|TRBV5-1|-|-
CASSLAGGSYEQYF
TGCGCCAGCAGCTTGGCCGGGGGCTCCTACGAGCAGTACTTC
>TRBJ1-2|TRBV6-5|-|-
CASSYKAGAVNGYTF
TGTGCCAGCAGTTACAAGGCAGGGGCAGTAAATGGCTACACCTTC
>TRBJ2-5|TRBV18|-|-
CATNPSPGETQYF
TGTGCCACGAACCCCTCACCAGGGGAGACCCAGTACTTC
>TRBJ2-2|TRBV5-1|-|-
CASSLRDGELFF
TGCGCCAGCAGCTTGCGCGATGGGGAGCTGTTTTTT
>TRBJ2-1|TRBV18|-|TRBD2
CASSPGTSGRNEQFF
TGTGCCAGCTCACCCGGGACTAGCGGGAGGAATGAGCAGTTCTTC
>TRBJ2-7|TRBV5-1|-|TRBD2
CASSWGLAGAYEQYF
TGCGCCAGCAGCTGGGGACTAGCGGGAGCCTACGAGCAGTACTTC
>TRBJ1-6|TRBV10-3|-|-
CAISGGDSHNSPLHF
TGTGCCATCAGTGGTGGAGATTCCCATAATTCACCCCTCCACTTT
>TRBJ2-3|TRBV27|-|-
CASSFAGILADTQYF
TGTGCCAGCAGTTTTGCCGGGATATTAGCAGATACGCAGTATTTT
>TRBJ1-4|TRBV20-1|-|-
CSASTPFEKLFF
TGCAGTGCTAGTACTCCCTTCGAAAAACTGTTTTTT
>TRBJ2-2|TRBV7-8|-|-
CASSLGQGRTGELFF
TGTGCCAGCAGCTTAGGTCAGGGTCGTACCGGGGAGCTGTTTTTT
>TRBJ2-7|TRBV28|-|-
CASSFPSLEQYF
TGTGCCAGCAGTTTCCCTTCTCTCGAGCAGTACTTC
>TRBJ1-1|TRBV5-6|-|-
CASSFQLWGRTNTEAFF
TGTGCCAGCAGCTTCCAACTTTGGGGGCGGACGAACACTGAAGCTTTCTTT
>TRBJ1-5|TRBV28|-|TRBD1
CASSWGVGGQPQHF
TGTGCCAGCAGTTGGGGGGTAGGGGGCCAGCCCCAGCATTTT
>TRBJ1-2|TRBV5-5|-|TRBD1
CASSLAPGQGGSNYGYTF
TGTGCCAGCAGCTTGGCTCCGGGACAGGGGGGATCTAACTATGGCTACACCTTC
>TRBJ2-1|TRBV19|-|TRBD2
CATDSSSGRVGEQFF
TGTGCCACCGATAGCTCTAGCGGGAGGGTAGGTGAGCAGTTCTTC
>TRBJ1-5|TRBV7-2|-|TRBD1
CASSLRTGGSNQPQHF
TGTGCCAGCAGCTTACGGACAGGGGGTAGCAATCAGCCCCAGCATTTT
>TRBJ2-1|TRBV4-1|-|-
CASSHIPASSYNEQFF
TGCGCCAGCAGCCACATTCCAGCGAGCTCCTACAATGAGCAGTTCTTC
>TRBJ2-1|TRBV4-1|once|TRBD1
CASSQPPGQGAGNEQFF
TGCGCCAGCAGCCAACCTCCGGGACAGGGGGCCGGTAATGAGCAGTTCTTC
>TRBJ1-1|TRBV6-5|once|-
CASSYSGVPFTEAFF
TGTGCCAGCAGTTACTCAGGGGTCCCATTCACTGAAGCTTTCTTT
>TRBJ1-2|TRBV28|-|-
CASSLGSYGYTF
TGTGCCAGCAGTTTGGGGAGCTATGGCTACACCTTC
>TRBJ1-1|TRBV14|-|-
CASSQETGILNTEAFF
TGTGCCAGCAGCCAAGAAACAGGGATTTTGAACACTGAAGCTTTCTTT
>TRBJ1-3|TRBV27|-|TRBD1
CASSPRQGAAGNTIYF
TGTGCCAGCAGTCCCCGACAGGGAGCAGCTGGAAACACCATATATTTT
>TRBJ2-7|TRBV5-4|once|-
CASSIDSTEQYF
TGTGCCAGCAGCATTGACAGTACCGAGCAGTACTTC
>TRBJ2-1|TRBV7-9|-|TRBD2
CASSLIGGSPYNEQFF
TGTGCCAGCAGCTTGATTGGCGGGAGTCCCTACAATGAGCAGTTCTTC
>TRBJ2-1|TRBV15|-|TRBD2
CATSPRGLDGDNEQFF
TGTGCCACCAGCCCCCGTGGACTAGATGGGGATAATGAGCAGTTCTTC